The present entry profiles one T cell receptor (beta chain) with its context. Its antigen is as yet unknown. The source of the sample is a study of cytomegalovirus exposure and HLA in healthy donors. Study-level points and caveats: Most TCR sequences were rare, but some public TCRs occurred in many donors. In a later analysis, parvovirus B19, influenza, CMV and Epstein-Barr virus appeared linked to several top co-occurrence clusters. High specificity and sensitivity for cytomegalovirus status were reported for the classifier.

The primer mix had 60 Vbeta and 13 Jbeta primers. Some clones are missing from TCRdb's copy, which holds only in-frame ones; the method was immunoSEQ multiplex PCR. The profile shows about 180,000 clones, about 78% of them singletons. Sequencing used PBMCs. The sequence came from a woman in her fifties or sixties in good health and CMV-seropositive.

The CDR3 DNA follows: TGTGCCTGGAGGGCACCAGTCGCAGCTTTCTTT. This gives the protein CAWRAPVAAFF. This chain connects TRBV30 to TRBJ1-1; no clear D gene. Between the trimmed V and J ends, which lost 3 bases and 10 bases, there was a span of 12 bases. CDR1 is GTSNPN, CDR2 SVGIG, per germline (reference sequence). The CDR3 sequence is 11 residues long.